This is a list of T cell receptor beta chains from one sample in a study of shared T cell receptors in the human thymus. This table comes from immunoSEQ multiplex PCR, and its TCRdb copy is limited to in-frame clones, with some not included. The table lists some 700,000 clones, roughly 90% of them singletons. These same data were also listed under a study on human thymus T cells.

Sequencing was carried out using thymocytes. The origin of the receptors is a boy younger than two with a congenital heart defect. Each CDR3 is given with its conserved first and last residue. D genes are given only for firm matches. Expanded clones are given a class, and other clones once, few, many or no size at all.

V gene,clone size,J gene,D gene,CDR3 DNA,CDR3 protein
TRBV25-1,-,TRBJ1-1,TRBD1,TGTGCCAGCAGTGAAAACGACAGGGCCATGAACACTGAAGCTTTCTTT,CASSENDRAMNTEAFF
TRBV5-1,-,TRBJ2-1,TRBD1,TGCGCCAGCAGCAGGGACAGGGGTGACTGGCAGGGAGACGAGCAGTTCTTC,CASSRDRGDWQGDEQFF
TRBV6-6,once,TRBJ2-1,TRBD2,TGTGCCAGCAGTCCACTAGCGGGAGAGGCGGCTGAGCAGTTCTTC,CASSPLAGEAAEQFF
TRBV6-5,-,TRBJ2-7,-,TGTGCCAGCAGTTACCGGGGACACCATTCCTACGAGCAGTACTTC,CASSYRGHHSYEQYF
TRBV9,-,TRBJ1-5,TRBD1,TGTGCCAGCAGCGCCAGGGGGTTCGATCAGCCCCAGCATTTT,CASSARGFDQPQHF
TRBV10-3,-,TRBJ1-5,-,TGTGCCATCAGGGACAACAGGTGGGGCAATCAGCCCCAGCATTTT,CAIRDNRWGNQPQHF
TRBV5-6,-,TRBJ2-7,TRBD2,TGTGCCAGCAGCCCGATCCGAACCCCGGGGGGGAACGAGCAGTACTTC,CASSPIRTPGGNEQYF
TRBV10-2,-,TRBJ2-3,TRBD2,TGCGCCAGCACCGCCGGGACTAGGACAGATACGCAGTATTTT,CASTAGTRTDTQYF
TRBV4-3,-,TRBJ2-7,TRBD2,TGCGCCAGCAGCCTCGAATGGGGCATACGGGACTACCGTCTTTACGAGCAGTACTTC,CASSLEWGIRDYRLYEQYF
TRBV28,-,TRBJ2-7,-,TGTGCCAGCAGTTTAGCGGGAAGCGAGCAGTACTTC,CASSLAGSEQYF
TRBV30,-,TRBJ2-7,TRBD2,TGTGCCTGGGGCCCATCAACTGTTAGCGGGAGGACATTCGGGACCTACGAGCAGTACTTC,CAWGPSTVSGRTFGTYEQYF
TRBV10-3,-,TRBJ1-5,TRBD1,TGTGCCATCAGCCCGGGACAGGGGACATATAGCAATCAGCCCCAGCATTTT,CAISPGQGTYSNQPQHF
TRBV27,-,TRBJ2-5,TRBD2,TGTGCCAGCAGTTCCCGCATAGCGGGGGGCCAAAAAGGGGCCCAGTACTTC,CASSSRIAGGQKGAQYF
TRBV4-3,-,TRBJ2-7,TRBD1,TGCGCCAGCAGCCCCACCGACAGGGAAGAGAACTACGAGCAGTACTTC,CASSPTDREENYEQYF
TRBV28,-,TRBJ2-7,TRBD1,TGTGCCAGCAGATTACAGGGGTCTTCTTCGCGCGAGCAGTACTTC,CASRLQGSSSREQYF
TRBV2,-,TRBJ1-3,TRBD1,TGTGCCAGCAGTTCGGACAGGCCCAACTCTGGAAACACCATATATTTT,CASSSDRPNSGNTIYF
TRBV10-1,-,TRBJ2-5,-,TGCGCCAGCAGCCCCCCCGGGGCGGGACAGGAGACCCAGTACTTC,CASSPPGAGQETQYF
TRBV27,-,TRBJ1-4,TRBD1,TGTGCCAGCAGTCATAGAGGGCAGGGGGCAACTAATGAAAAACTGTTTTTT,CASSHRGQGATNEKLFF
TRBV28,-,TRBJ2-1,-,TGTGCCAGCATTGGGAGCCATGAGCAGTTCTTC,CASIGSHEQFF
TRBV4-3,few,TRBJ2-1,TRBD2,TGCGCCAGCAGCCACCGGACTAGCCCTTCCTACGGGCAGTTCTTC,CASSHRTSPSYGQFF
TRBV5-4,few,TRBJ1-3,-,TGTGCCAGCAGCTTGGCCGGGGTCCTCTCTGGAAACACCATATATTTT,CASSLAGVLSGNTIYF
TRBV4-3,-,TRBJ2-3,TRBD2,TGCGCCAGCAGCCAAGACACCCTTAGCGGGAGGGCCCCAGATACGCAGTATTTT,CASSQDTLSGRAPDTQYF
TRBV4-1,-,TRBJ2-3,TRBD1,TGCGCCAGCAGCCAAGATCGCGGGACAGGGGGCCCAGATACGCAGTATTTT,CASSQDRGTGGPDTQYF
TRBV5-1,few,TRBJ2-1,TRBD1,TGCGCCAGCAGCTCGGGACCGGGACAGTGGTACAATGAGCAGTTCTTC,CASSSGPGQWYNEQFF
TRBV5-1,-,TRBJ2-5,-,TGCGCCAGCAGCTTGGTTGGGGGGGCGAGAGGCGACGAGACCCAGTACTTC,CASSLVGGARGDETQYF
TRBV5-1,few,TRBJ2-5,TRBD2,TGCGCCAGCAGGGAAACTAGCGGGAGGGGAGAGACCCAGTACTTC,CASRETSGRGETQYF
TRBV6-1,-,TRBJ2-3,TRBD2,TGTGCCAGTGGACTAGCGGGAGTTGATACGCAGTATTTT,CASGLAGVDTQYF
TRBV14,-,TRBJ1-4,-,TGTGCCAGCAGCCAACAGGCAGGTGGAAAACTGTTTTTT,CASSQQAGGKLFF
TRBV7-9,few,TRBJ2-3,-,TGTGCCAGCAGCTTACAAGGGTCTAGCGTGGGCACAGATACGCAGTATTTT,CASSLQGSSVGTDTQYF
TRBV5-4,-,TRBJ1-1,-,TGTGCCAGCAGCTTGGTAGTTAGCACTGAAGCTTTCTTT,CASSLVVSTEAFF
TRBV7-8,-,TRBJ2-5,TRBD2,TGTGCCAGCAGCCACCTAGCGGGAGGGCCAGGGGAGACCCAGTACTTC,CASSHLAGGPGETQYF
TRBV4-1,-,TRBJ1-1,-,TGCGCCAGCAGCCTACAGGGATGGGACACTGAAGCTTTCTTT,CASSLQGWDTEAFF
TRBV13,-,TRBJ2-7,TRBD1,TGTGCCAGCAGCTTAGGCGGGGACAGTCCCCGCGAGCAGTACTTC,CASSLGGDSPREQYF
TRBV7-7,-,TRBJ2-1,-,TGTGCCAGCAGCCAAGGCCCGGGAGCGGATGAGCAGTTCTTC,CASSQGPGADEQFF
TRBV12-5,once,TRBJ2-7,TRBD2,TGTGCTAGTGGGAAAAGAACGGGACTAGCGGGAGGGTACTACGAGCAGTACTTC,CASGKRTGLAGGYYEQYF
TRBV6-5,few,TRBJ2-7,TRBD2,TGTGCCAGCAGTTACTCTGGTTTAGCGGGAGGGTACGAGCAGTACTTC,CASSYSGLAGGYEQYF
TRBV5-6,-,TRBJ2-7,-,TGTGCCAGCAGCTTGATGCAGGGGAGGGCCTACGAGCAGTACTTC,CASSLMQGRAYEQYF
TRBV2,-,TRBJ2-1,TRBD2,TGTGCCAGCAGTGAGGGTAGCGGGAGGTCTCAGAATGAGCAGTTCTTC,CASSEGSGRSQNEQFF
TRBV4-3,-,TRBJ2-7,-,TGCGCCAGCAGCCAAGATGCCCCGGGCGAGCAGTACTTC,CASSQDAPGEQYF
TRBV11-2,-,TRBJ2-7,-,TGTGCCAGCAGCTTAGCACCAGGAGGTTACGAGCAGTACTTC,CASSLAPGGYEQYF
TRBV6-6,-,TRBJ1-6,-,TGTGCCAGCAGTGACAGCCCCAATTCACCCCTCCACTTT,CASSDSPNSPLHF